One TCR beta chain is described in this entry. What it recognizes is unknown. TCRbeta libraries were built with three rounds of nested PCR, modified from ARM-PCR. A single record per CDR3 protein comes from TCRdb applying MiXCR to the multiplex PCR reads. Seen here are about 80,000 distinct CDR3 sequences, over 55% observed once, and the top ten hold around 9.5%. This record belongs to a study of tumor and adjacent non-tumor tissue in lung cancer. Study context: The patients, some ten men and a few women, were about 30 to 85 with stage I to III disease.

This sample's RNA came from whole unsorted tissue. General observations from the study: Top 100 clones took a larger repertoire share in normal lung. TCR diversity was significantly greater in tumor than normal lung tissue.

Specimen: lung tumor tissue. The TCR sequence derives from a woman aged 40-49 years with non-small cell lung cancer.

CDR3 amino acids: CASSLHPYKQFF. CDR3 nucleotides: TGTGCCAGCTCACTACACCCTTATAAGCAGTTCTTC. The J gene is TRBJ2-1, the V gene TRBV18; D gene unclear. This CDR3 spans 12 amino acids. CDR1 is KGHSH, CDR2 LQKENI, per germline. V was clipped by 4 bases and J by 11 bases, with 12 bases between them.